This TCR beta chain was retrieved from a study of shared clonotypes between healthy human individuals. CDR3 size: 17 residues. In germline, CDR1 is SGHDT, CDR2 YYEEEE. The V end was cut by 0 bases, the J end by 5 bases, with 20 bases between. Produced via immunoSEQ multiplex PCR; TCRdb's table is partial and in-frame only. This table holds roughly 1,100,000 clones, about 75% found once. All donors were Caucasian adults living in Nashville, Tennessee. As for this clone: Its cognate antigen is unknown.

Overall study results and limits: Unshared clonotypes carried lower generation probabilities than those common to all four donors.

The chain has TRBV5-6 and TRBJ2-5; D might be TRBD1 (6 bases). This TCR was recovered from a man younger than 35 in good health. Sequenced: memory CD4+ T cells sorted from blood. Subset here: CD45RA-negative fraction. In DNA, the CDR3 is TGTGCCAGCAGCTTGGCGACAGACAGGTGGTCCCGCGAGACCCAGTACTTC. Amino acid sequence: CASSLATDRWSRETQYF.